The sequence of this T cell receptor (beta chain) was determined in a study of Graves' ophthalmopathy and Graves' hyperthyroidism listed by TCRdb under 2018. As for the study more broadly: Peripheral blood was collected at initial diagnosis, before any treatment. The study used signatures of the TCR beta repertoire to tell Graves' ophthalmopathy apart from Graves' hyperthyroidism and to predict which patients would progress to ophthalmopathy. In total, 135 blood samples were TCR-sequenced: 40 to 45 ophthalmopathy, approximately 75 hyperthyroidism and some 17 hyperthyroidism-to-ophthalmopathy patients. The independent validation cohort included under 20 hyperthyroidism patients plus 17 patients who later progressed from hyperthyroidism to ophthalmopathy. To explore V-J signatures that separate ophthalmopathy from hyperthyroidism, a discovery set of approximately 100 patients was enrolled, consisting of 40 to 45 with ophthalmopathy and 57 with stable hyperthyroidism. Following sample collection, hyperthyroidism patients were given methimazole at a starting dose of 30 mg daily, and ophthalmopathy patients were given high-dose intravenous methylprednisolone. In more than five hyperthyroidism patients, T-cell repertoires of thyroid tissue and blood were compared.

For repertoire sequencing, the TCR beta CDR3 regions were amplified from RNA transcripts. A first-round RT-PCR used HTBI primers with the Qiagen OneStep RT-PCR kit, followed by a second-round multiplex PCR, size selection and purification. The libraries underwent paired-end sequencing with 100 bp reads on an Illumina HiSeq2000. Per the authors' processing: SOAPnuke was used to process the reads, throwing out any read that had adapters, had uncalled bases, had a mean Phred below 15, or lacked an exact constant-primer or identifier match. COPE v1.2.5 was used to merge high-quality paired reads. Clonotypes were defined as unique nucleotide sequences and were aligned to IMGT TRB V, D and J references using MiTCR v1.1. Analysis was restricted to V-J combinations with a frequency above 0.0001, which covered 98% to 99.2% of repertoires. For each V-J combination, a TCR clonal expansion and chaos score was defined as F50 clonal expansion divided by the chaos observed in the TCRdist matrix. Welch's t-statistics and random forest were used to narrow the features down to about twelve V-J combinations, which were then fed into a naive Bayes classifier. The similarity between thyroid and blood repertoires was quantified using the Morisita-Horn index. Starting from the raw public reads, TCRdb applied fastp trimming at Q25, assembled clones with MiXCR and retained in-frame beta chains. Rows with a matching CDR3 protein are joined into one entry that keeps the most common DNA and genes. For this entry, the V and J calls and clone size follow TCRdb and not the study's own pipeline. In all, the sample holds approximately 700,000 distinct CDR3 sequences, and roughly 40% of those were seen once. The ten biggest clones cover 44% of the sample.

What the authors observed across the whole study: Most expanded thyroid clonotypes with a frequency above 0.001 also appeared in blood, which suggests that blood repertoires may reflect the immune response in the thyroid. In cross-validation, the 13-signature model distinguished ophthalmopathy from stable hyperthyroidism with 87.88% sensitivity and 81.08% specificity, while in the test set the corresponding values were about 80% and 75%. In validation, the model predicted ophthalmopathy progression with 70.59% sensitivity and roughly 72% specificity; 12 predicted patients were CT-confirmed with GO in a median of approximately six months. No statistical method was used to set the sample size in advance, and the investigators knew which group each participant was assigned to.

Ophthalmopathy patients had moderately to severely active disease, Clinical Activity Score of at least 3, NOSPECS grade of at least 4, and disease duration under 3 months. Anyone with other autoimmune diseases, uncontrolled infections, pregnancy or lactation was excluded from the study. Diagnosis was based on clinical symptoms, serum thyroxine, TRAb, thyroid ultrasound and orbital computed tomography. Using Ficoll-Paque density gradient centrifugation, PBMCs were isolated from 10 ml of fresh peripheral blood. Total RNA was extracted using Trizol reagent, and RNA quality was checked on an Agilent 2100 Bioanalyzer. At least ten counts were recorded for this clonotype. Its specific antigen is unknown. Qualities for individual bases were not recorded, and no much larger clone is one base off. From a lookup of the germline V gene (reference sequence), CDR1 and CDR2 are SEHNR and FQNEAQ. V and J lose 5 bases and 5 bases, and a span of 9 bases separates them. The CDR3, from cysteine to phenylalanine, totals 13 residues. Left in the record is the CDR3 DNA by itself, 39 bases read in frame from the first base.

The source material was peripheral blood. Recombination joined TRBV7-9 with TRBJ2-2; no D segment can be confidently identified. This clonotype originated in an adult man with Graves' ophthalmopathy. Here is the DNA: TGTGCCAGCAGCCCCCATGGAACCGGGGAGCTGTTTTTT. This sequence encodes CASSPHGTGELFF.